This TCR beta chain comes out of a study of a mutant IDH1 vaccine in newly diagnosed glioma. Background on the study: Initiation of the vaccine course occurred 4-6 weeks after radiotherapy alone, or alongside temozolomide cycles. Findings and limits, study-wide: Pseudoprogression appears to have had no connection to changes in top peripheral T cell clonotypes. It was over 85% of patients that developed vaccine-induced immune responses.

The sample's time point: week 35, safety follow-up. Vaccination comprised doses that each held 300 ug of mutant IDH1 20-mer peptide, plus topical imiquimod. About this clone itself: Its cognate antigen is unknown.

Method: immunoSEQ multiplex PCR; TCRdb's copy keeps in-frame clones and lacks some. The sample yields approximately 50,000 clones, around 80% seen once. The receptor was isolated from a man between 40 and 49 years old with glioma. The sample here was PBMCs, taken from a glioma patient whose treatment included an IDH1 peptide vaccine.

CDR3 DNA: TGTGCAAGTCGCTTTGCTTTCGGACTCAATAGCAATCAGCCCCAGCATTTT. As protein: CASRFAFGLNSNQPQHF. The chain combines TRBV12-2 with TRBJ1-5. TRBV12-2 is tagged as a pseudogene. The CDR3 is 17 amino acids.